Below are 23 T cell receptor beta chains sequenced from a single sample in a study of blood T cell repertoires in COVID-19. The table came from immunoSEQ multiplex PCR; TCRdb's copy has only in-frame clones and leaves some out. The sample carries 65,000 to 90,000 clones, approximately 78% recorded once. Sequencing was carried out using peripheral blood. These receptors were collected from a woman over 75 with active or convalescent COVID-19.

V gene TRBV6-5 combines with J gene TRBJ2-3, with 9 bases fitting TRBD2. CDR1 and CDR2 from the germline V gene are MNHEY and SVGAGI. This CDR3 has 14 residues. The V gene end was trimmed by 5 bases and the J gene end by 0 bases; junction bases not matched to a gene: 0. CDR3 protein: CASSLAGSTDTQYF. The CDR3 DNA is TGTGCCAGCAGTCTAGCGGGGAGCACAGATACGCAGTATTTT.

This chain joins TRBV20-1 and TRBJ2-5; 8 bases are shared with TRBD1. CDR1 DFQATT and CDR2 SNEGSKA come from the germline V gene (reference sequence). Germline trimming cut 4 bases from V and 9 bases from J; bases unmatched to any gene: 1. There are 10 residues in the CDR3. CDR3 sequence reads: CSAKQGAQYF. For the CDR3, the DNA is TGCAGTGCTAAACAGGGGGCCCAGTACTTC.

The rearrangement uses TRBV7-8 and TRBJ2-4; maybe TRBD2 (6 bases). Trimming pared 5 bases from V and 7 bases from J, leaving 15 bases between. The length of the CDR3 is 14 residues. The germline gives CDR1 SGHVS, CDR2 FQNEAQ. CDR3 protein: CASSTRTTENIQYF. For the CDR3, the DNA is TGTGCCAGCAGCACTCGGACTACTGAGAACATTCAGTACTTC.

The rearrangement links TRBV24-1 to TRBJ2-2; a weak D match, TRBD2 (6 bases). CDR1 is KGHDR and CDR2 is SFDVKD in the germline V gene. V dropped 7 bases and J dropped 2 bases, with 10 bases sitting between them. The CDR3 sequence is 14 residues long. CDR3 sequence (DNA): TGTGCCACCAGATCGGGGGAAAACACCGGGGAGCTGTTTTTT. The encoded protein is CATRSGENTGELFF.

The V call is TRBV28, the J call TRBJ1-5; 10 nucleotides agree with TRBD1. The CDR3 covers 15 residues. The germline V gene encodes CDR1 MDHEN and CDR2 SYDVKM. With 6 bases clipped from V and 8 bases from J, the junction kept 10 bases outside the gene matches. The CDR3 is CASRYGTGVKKPQHF. The DNA of the CDR3 is TGTGCCAGCAGATACGGGACAGGGGTGAAAAAGCCCCAGCATTTT.

The chain is built from TRBV5-6 and TRBJ2-2; no reliable D call. CDR3 length: 15 amino acids. The V and J ends lost 0 bases and 3 bases respectively, with 9 bases between them. Germline CDR1 is SGHDT and CDR2 is YYEEEE. CDR3 in DNA: TGTGCCAGCAGCTTGGGAGCTAGTCACACCGGGGAGCTGTTTTTT. It is translated as CASSLGASHTGELFF.

This clone has a single count. The gene calls are TRBV9 and TRBJ2-5; perhaps TRBD2 as D (6 bases). Trimming pared 3 bases from V and 5 bases from J, leaving 14 bases between. This CDR3 is 14 amino acids long. Germline V gene lookup returns CDR1 SGDLS and CDR2 YYNGEE. This chain's CDR3 is CASSAPSGHETQYF. Here the CDR3 DNA reads TGTGCCAGCAGCGCACCAAGCGGGCATGAGACCCAGTACTTC.

This clone was recorded many times. The V call is TRBV2, the J call TRBJ1-2; tentatively, D is TRBD1 (5 bases). The CDR3 runs to 11 residues. Germline lookup yields CDR1 SNHLY and CDR2 FYNNEI. Trimming removed 11 bases at V and 7 bases at J, with 14 bases between. CDR3 nucleotides: TGTGCCTTGGGGCAGCTCGGTGGCTACACCTTC. The encoded protein is CALGQLGGYTF.

This clone showed up just once. The chain is built from TRBV18 and TRBJ1-5; TRBD1 matches at 7 bases. Germline CDR1 and CDR2: KGHSH and LQKENI. J was trimmed by 5 bases and V by 4 bases; bases with no gene match: 5. The CDR3 covers 14 residues. CDR3 residues: CASSLEDRDQPQHF. Written as DNA, the CDR3 is TGTGCCAGCTCACTAGAAGACAGGGATCAGCCCCAGCATTTT.

In this sample, this clone turned up once. The chain is built from TRBV18 and TRBJ1-4; a weak D match, TRBD1 (5 bases). The V gene's germline CDR1 is KGHSH and CDR2 LQKENI. V was trimmed by 3 bases and J by 8 bases, leaving 16 bases between them. CDR3 size: 15 residues. The CDR3 region has the DNA TGTGCCAGCTCACCGAACCTCCAGGGAGGGGAAAAACTGTTTTTT. Protein product: CASSPNLQGGEKLFF.

The V call is TRBV2, the J call TRBJ1-6; D remains ambiguous. Trimming left V 4 bases short and J 6 bases short, with 13 bases between. Looked up from germline, CDR1 is SNHLY and CDR2 is FYNNEI. The CDR3 runs to 15 residues. Written as DNA, the CDR3 is TGTGCCAGCAGTGCGATGGGCATCACTAATTCACCCCTCCACTTT. It encodes CASSAMGITNSPLHF.

This clone was seen a handful of times. The genes are TRBV11-2 and TRBJ2-3, with 7 bases matching TRBD2. Trimming cost V 5 bases and J 6 bases; bases outside gene matches: 11. There are 15 residues in the CDR3. Germline-derived CDR1 and CDR2 are SGHAT and FQNNGV. The CDR3 sequence: CASSASAGVRDTQYF. The CDR3 DNA reads TGTGCCAGCAGCGCCTCGGCGGGAGTCAGGGATACGCAGTATTTT.

V is TRBV5-1 and J is TRBJ2-3; perhaps TRBD2 as D (5 bases). The V gene's germline CDR1 is SGHRS and CDR2 YFSETQ. The V end lost 4 bases, the J end lost 0 bases, and 21 bases lay between the germline ends. The CDR3 has 18 residues. The CDR3, as DNA: TGCGCCAGCAGCCGACTACCCAGACAAGCAGCTAGCACAGATACGCAGTATTTT. As protein: CASSRLPRQAASTDTQYF. Using reference TRBV5-1 and TRBJ2-3 for the parts outside the CDR3, the full variable domain is KAGVTQTPRYLIKTRGQQVTLSCSPISGHRSVSWYQQTPGQGLQFLFEYFSETQRNKGNFPGRFSGRQFSNSRSEMNVSTLELGDSALYLCASSRLPRQAASTDTQYFGPGTRLTVL.

The chain couples TRBV6-5 to TRBJ1-3; 10 nucleotides line up with TRBD1. V trimming: 6 bases; J trimming: 4 bases; junction bases outside the gene matches: 3. This CDR3 comprises 14 residues. In germline, CDR1 is MNHEY, CDR2 SVGAGI. The CDR3 here is CASRETGGGNTIYF. CDR3 DNA sequence: TGTGCCAGCAGGGAGACAGGGGGCGGAAACACCATATATTTT.

The chain combines TRBV7-2 with TRBJ2-5; TRBD2 aligns across 11 bases. With 8 bases clipped from V and 5 bases from J, the junction kept 10 bases outside the gene matches. The CDR3 extends over 15 amino acids. The germline gives CDR1 SGHTA, CDR2 FQGNSA. The CDR3 bases are TGTGCCAGCGAAACTTTAGCGGGAGGGAGGGAGACCCAGTACTTC. Amino acids: CASETLAGGRETQYF.

The chain carries TRBV6-5 and TRBJ2-2; D ambiguous. Germline V CDR1 and CDR2: MNHEY, SVGAGI. V was clipped by 2 bases and J by 2 bases, with 9 bases between them. The CDR3 is 15 amino acids. Here the CDR3 DNA reads TGTGCCAGCAGTTACGGGCGATTTAACACCGGGGAGCTGTTTTTT. It translates to CASSYGRFNTGELFF.

The CDR3 bases are TGTGCCAGCAGAAGACAGGGTCTGACCAACTATGGCTACACCTTC. Its translation: CASRRQGLTNYGYTF. The rearrangement joins TRBV5-6 to TRBJ1-2; 7 positions agree with TRBD1. The CDR3 is 15 amino acids. The germline CDR1 and CDR2 sequences are SGHDT and YYEEEE. With 5 bases clipped from V and 2 bases from J, the junction kept 9 bases outside the gene matches.

The chain carries TRBV25-1 and TRBJ1-2; tentative D call: TRBD1 (6 bases). With 4 bases removed from V and 6 bases from J, the gap between germline ends came to 12 bases. CDR3 size: 13 residues. Germline V lookup: CDR1 MGHDK, CDR2 SYGVNS. The CDR3 region is CASSANYRDGYTF. CDR3 bases: TGTGCCAGCAGTGCAAACTACAGGGATGGCTACACCTTC.

CDR3 nucleotide sequence: TGTGCCACCAGCAGAGATCCTTTGACAGCCGATACGCAGTATTTT. As protein: CATSRDPLTADTQYF. V and J are TRBV15 and TRBJ2-3; maybe TRBD1 (5 bases). Trimming shortened V by 0 bases and J by 6 bases, and 13 bases separated the two germline ends. Germline lookup yields CDR1 LNHNV and CDR2 YYDKDF (reference sequence). The CDR3 loop spans 15 amino acids.

CDR3 loop: CASSRRDRASYEQYF. CDR3 nucleotides: TGCGCCAGCAGCCGACGGGACAGGGCCTCCTACGAGCAGTACTTC. The gene calls are TRBV23-1 and TRBJ2-7; 9 positions match TRBD1. TRBV23-1 is assigned to the ORF class and has an uncertain function. J was trimmed by 0 bases and V by 6 bases; bases with no gene match: 6. The CDR3 totals 15 residues.

The chain joins TRBV11-2 to TRBJ1-2, with 10 bases identical to TRBD1. V trimming: 5 bases; J trimming: 8 bases; junction bases outside the gene matches: 11. Germline CDR1 reads SGHAT; CDR2 reads FQNNGV. The length of the CDR3 is 15 residues. The CDR3 loop reads CASSPRGTGVAGYTF. CDR3 nucleotide sequence: TGTGCCAGCAGCCCTAGGGGGACAGGGGTTGCGGGCTACACCTTC.

The chain joins TRBV19 to TRBJ1-2, with 9 bases aligning to TRBD1. Germline V gene sequence: CDR1 LNHDA, CDR2 SQIVND (reference sequence). The CDR3 is made up of 13 amino acids. Trimming cost V 8 bases and J 8 bases; bases outside gene matches: 9. DNA of the CDR3: TGTGCCAGTGGCTCCGGGACAGGGTCGGGCTACACCTTC. Encoded protein: CASGSGTGSGYTF. Based on the CDR3 plus reference TRBV19 and TRBJ1-2, the full variable domain is DGGITQSPKYLFRKEGQNVTLSCEQNLNHDAMYWYRQDPGQGLRLIYYSQIVNDFQKGDIAEGYSVSREKKESFPLTVTSAQKNPTAFYLCASGSGTGSGYTFGSGTRLTVV.

The chain combines TRBV2 with TRBJ2-2, with a possible D match to TRBD2 (6 bases). This CDR3 is built from 15 residues. Germline CDR1 SNHLY, CDR2 FYNNEI. The ends were cut back, 6 bases at V and 0 bases at J, with 11 bases in the middle. DNA for the CDR3: TGTGCCAGCAGCTTTGGGGGGACGAACACCGGGGAGCTGTTTTTT. Its translation: CASSFGGTNTGELFF.